This TCR beta chain was documented in a study of shared clonotypes between healthy human individuals (dated by TCRdb to 2020 to 2021). Study-wide context: Three men and a couple of women, aged 18 to 49 years, made up the cohort. To estimate repertoire size and how much clonotypes are shared between individuals, the study performed deep sequencing of blood TCR repertoires from roughly five healthy adults. To increase sequencing depth and limit assay-specific biases, TCR repertoire library preparation and sequencing were carried out by different laboratories using diverse techniques. Per donor, leukapheresis produced somewhere between about 0.8 and 9 billion PBMCs.

Results the study describes overall, beyond this receptor: Because the study included a small number of donors, the genetic and exposure-history diversity represented was limited. Sampling was restricted to blood, and TCR repertoires in tissue are likely to differ from TCR repertoires in blood. Based on pairwise subsampling, the degree of clonotype sharing among donors was expected to be affected by sequencing depth.

In regard to this clone: Its target antigen remains unknown. No much larger clone is present one base from it, and per-base qualities are unavailable.

TCR CDR3 regions were amplified from genomic DNA by multiplex PCR using the deep immunoSEQ assay. Extracted genomic DNA from each cell subset was distributed evenly across all wells of several immunoSEQ 96-well plates, and each plate was treated as a replicate. For unsorted PBMC, 250 to 300 ng genomic DNA, equal to 30,000 or so T cell genomes, was loaded into each replicate PCR. Genomic DNA from unsorted PBMC was sequenced over ten immunoSEQ deep assay plates. Purified libraries were quantified with a Qubit 3.0 fluorometer, sized on a Bioanalyzer 2100, and re-quantified with the KAPA Library Quantification kit. Each immunoSEQ 96-well plate was sequenced on its own single-read 150-cycle Illumina NextSeq 550 flow cell. The authors' pipeline ran thus. The immunoSEQ output contained only junctional sequences without quality scores, so filtering could not match that applied to full-length reads. To assign V/J genes and CDR3, sequences were annotated using PyIR, a Python wrapper for IgBLAST v1.9, with IMGT germline references. Any read was removed if the V/J assignment was weak (E-value above 1e-6), the CDR3 was missing, or the read contained stop codons, out-of-frame junctions, or ambiguous translated residues. V3J clonotypes were defined as sequences sharing the same inferred V gene, J gene, and CDR3 amino acid sequence. The percentage overlap between two repertoires was calculated by dividing the number of shared unique clonotypes by the size of the smaller repertoire. RTK rarefaction, the Chao1 estimator, and Recon v2.1 estimates of unobserved clonotypes were used to assess repertoire richness. Not all clones reach the TCRdb copy of this immuneACCESS table, which keeps in-frame sequences only. Checked studies attribute under half of the gap to unresolved V genes and leave the rest unexplained. V, J and clone size were drawn from that table, and D and trimming were deduced from the DNA. The sample records about 560,000 clones, around 76% of which are singletons. Approximately 12% of the sample rests with the top ten.

Donors were healthy HIV-negative adults with no recently reported acute infections or vaccinations. All donors were Caucasian adults living in Nashville, Tennessee, USA. In the unsorted samples, 70 million to 95 million PBMCs were counted, and genomic DNA was extracted using the QIAamp DNA Blood Mini kit. After blood collection by leukapheresis, PBMCs were isolated using Ficoll-Histopaque density gradient centrifugation and then cryopreserved in the vapor phase of liquid nitrogen. This receptor was obtained from a woman aged 40-49 years in good health. Some clones in this sample may be carry-over from other donors' samples. The source material was PBMCs.

CDR3 protein: CASSLVQGTTDTQYF. The DNA sequence is given as TGTGCCAGCAGCTTAGTACAGGGGACCACAGATACGCAGTATTTT. The chain links TRBV7-9 with TRBJ2-3; TRBD1 agrees with 7 junctional bases. From the cysteine through the phenylalanine, the CDR3 covers 15 amino acids. This entry keeps only the CDR3 DNA: 45 bases, framed from base 1. V is cut back by 1 base and J by 2 bases, with 3 bases in the junction unmatched. CDR1 SEHNR and CDR2 FQNEAQ were looked up in the germline V gene (reference sequence).